This TCR beta chain was profiled in a study of cytomegalovirus exposure and HLA in healthy donors. General study results and limits: Earlier results showed most TCR beta V segments being productive about 87% or about 30% of the time. A later analysis found most CMV-associated TCR beta chains apparently HLA-restricted. TRBV6-2, TRBV6-3 and some other V segments were excluded as indistinguishable. In a later analysis, specific HLA alleles were associated with 15,000 to 20,000 TCR beta sequences at a 0.05 false discovery rate.

After removal of 1 base from V and 4 bases from J, the junction contained 12 bases not matched to a gene. Germline CDR1 SGHRS, CDR2 YFSETQ. The length of the CDR3 is 17 residues. Primers included in the PCR were 60 Vbeta and 13 Jbeta primers. Data came from immunoSEQ multiplex PCR; TCRdb stores just in-frame clones and leaves some out. This table holds tens of thousands of clones. Turning to this clone: Its antigen is not identified.

This TCR was sampled from a man between 18 and 29 years old in good health and CMV-seropositive. J is TRBJ2-5 and V is TRBV5-1, with 8 bases matching TRBD2. Sequenced: PBMCs. CDR3 DNA: TGCGCCAGCAGCTTGACTAGCGGCCTACCAGCGGGAGAGACCCAGTACTTC. Protein sequence: CASSLTSGLPAGETQYF.